This T cell receptor (beta chain) was found in a study of vaccination and CD4 T cells after COVID-19. Treatment in this sample: roughly 11-day PBMC culture with coronavirus spike peptide pools or control peptides (ViraFEST assay). CD4+ T cells that had been cultured provided DNA sequenced with the Oncomine TCR Beta short-read assay. MiXCR, run by TCRdb on the PCR reads, gives a single entry per CDR3 protein. In the table there are over 10,000 distinct CDR3 sequences, over 30% of which are singletons. With regard to this clonotype: What it recognizes is unknown.

This CDR3 has 20 amino acids. The germline V gene has CDR1 DFQATT and CDR2 SNEGSKA (reference sequence). J lost 6 bases, V lost 1 base, and 20 bases had no gene match. The TCR sequence derives from a human donor with COVID-19. Source material: cultured CD4+ T cells from blood. The genes are TRBV20-1 and TRBJ2-5; 13 bases map to TRBD2. The CDR3 DNA reads TGCAGTGCTAGAGTCGGGAGGCGGACTAGCGGGGGTCGTTCCCGACAGACCCAGTACTTC. It translates to CSARVGRRTSGGRSRQTQYF.